The 23 T cell receptor beta chains reported below all come from one sample, sequenced in a study of preoperative IRX-2 immunotherapy in early breast cancer. Clones were read by immunoSEQ multiplex PCR, and TCRdb kept only the in-frame ones, dropping some. Seen here are 20,000 to 30,000 clones, about four fifths observed once, and the top ten hold roughly 2.4%. The sample's treatment: preoperative locoregional IRX-2 cytokine immunotherapy. Sequencing used lymph node tissue, obtained before IRX-2 immunotherapy. The receptors stem from a human donor with breast cancer.

This clone was detected once. This sequence joins TRBV15 and TRBJ2-1, with 11 bases fitting TRBD2. The CDR3 extends over 15 amino acids. Germline CDR1 LNHNV, CDR2 YYDKDF (reference sequence). J lost 7 bases, V lost 5 bases, and 7 bases had no gene match. This chain's CDR3 is CATSARSSGGNEQFF. The CDR3, as DNA: TGTGCCACCAGCGCGCGATCTAGCGGGGGGAATGAGCAGTTCTTC.

As concerns this clone: The limits of the CDR3 on the DNA are not certain, so only TCRdb's listed CDR3 is given. This rearrangement joins TRBV7-5 to TRBJ1-3. TRBV7-5 is designated a pseudogene. The CDR3 is 17 amino acids long, termini counted. The CDR3 loop reads CASSLDGGWGTGNTIYF.

In this sample, this clone turned up a few times. This chain joins TRBV11-3 and TRBJ1-1, with D perhaps matching TRBD1 (5 bases). Germline CDR1 is SGHNT and CDR2 is YENEEA. The CDR3 runs to 14 residues. V was shortened by 7 bases and J by 1 base, with 13 bases between the two germline ends. The CDR3 DNA follows: TGTGCCAGCAACAAAGGGGCACAGAACACTGAAGCTTTCTTT. As protein: CASNKGAQNTEAFF. The variable domain in full, with the rest retrieved from reference TRBV11-3 and TRBJ1-1, is EAGVVQSPRYKIIEKKQPVAFWCNPISGHNTLYWYLQNLGQGPELLIRYENEEAVDDSQLPKDRFSAERLKGVDSTLKIQPAELGDSAVYLCASNKGAQNTEAFFGQGTRLTVV.

This chain connects TRBV19 to TRBJ1-1, with a possible D match to TRBD1 (6 bases). The V gene's germline CDR1 is LNHDA and CDR2 SQIVND (reference sequence). This CDR3 has 13 amino acids. V lost 10 bases and J lost 0, with 12 bases in between. In DNA, the CDR3 is TGTGCCACCCAGGACAGTTTGAACACTGAAGCTTTCTTT. This codes for CATQDSLNTEAFF.

The chain has TRBV5-1 and TRBJ1-2; 10 positions agree with TRBD1. The germline CDR1 and CDR2 sequences are SGHRS and YFSETQ. The CDR3 sequence is 14 residues long. V lost 7 bases to trimming and J lost 3 bases; unmatched junction nucleotides: 6. This CDR3 is CASGQGQGDYGYTF. CDR3 DNA: TGCGCCAGCGGGCAAGGACAGGGGGACTATGGCTACACCTTC. Combining the CDR3 with reference TRBV5-1 and TRBJ1-2 gives the whole variable domain KAGVTQTPRYLIKTRGQQVTLSCSPISGHRSVSWYQQTPGQGLQFLFEYFSETQRNKGNFPGRFSGRQFSNSRSEMNVSTLELGDSALYLCASGQGQGDYGYTFGSGTRLTVV.

V gene TRBV7-7 combines with J gene TRBJ1-2; TRBD1 agrees at 8 bases. This CDR3 comprises 15 residues. Germline V gene sequence: CDR1 SSHAT, CDR2 FNYEAQ (reference sequence). V shed 3 bases and J 0 bases; nucleotides not matched to a gene: 3. The CDR3 region has the DNA TGTGCCAGCAGCTTCCAGGGGGCGACTAACTATGGCTACACCTTC. It codes for CASSFQGATNYGYTF.

The chain joins TRBV10-2 to TRBJ2-7; D gene ambiguous. Per the germline V gene, CDR1 is WSHSY and CDR2 is SAAADI. The CDR3 covers 13 residues. With 4 bases removed from V and 6 bases from J, the gap between germline ends came to 13 bases. CDR3 nucleotides: TGCGCCAGCAGTGTGTCGGGTGTCGGCGAGCAGTACTTC. This codes for CASSVSGVGEQYF.

The V and J genes are TRBV28 and TRBJ2-2, with TRBD1 matching over 9 bases. Trimming at V came to 2 bases and at J to 3 bases, leaving 4 bases not matched to a gene. Germline loops: CDR1 MDHEN, CDR2 SYDVKM. The CDR3 covers 16 residues. The CDR3 protein is CASSLPGTGYTGELFF. Here the CDR3 DNA reads TGTGCCAGCAGTTTACCCGGGACAGGGTACACCGGGGAGCTGTTTTTT.

This chain connects TRBV11-3 to TRBJ2-7, with 10 nucleotides matching TRBD1. CDR3 length equals 18 residues. The germline V gene has CDR1 SGHNT and CDR2 YENEEA. With 3 bases clipped from V and 2 bases from J, the junction kept 13 bases outside the gene matches. The CDR3 nucleotides are TGTGCCAGCAGCTTCAGACCAGTTGTCGGGACAGGGGCCTACGAGCAGTACTTC. Amino acid sequence: CASSFRPVVGTGAYEQYF.

This chain joins TRBV19 and TRBJ2-7; 10 nucleotides match TRBD1. V shed 5 bases and J 3 bases; nucleotides not matched to a gene: 7. This CDR3 comprises 15 residues. Germline CDR1 and CDR2: LNHDA and SQIVND (reference sequence). The DNA for the CDR3 is TGTGCCAGTAGTGCGCCGGGACAGGGGAACTACGAGCAGTACTTC. This encodes CASSAPGQGNYEQYF. The whole variable domain, filled in from reference TRBV19 and TRBJ2-7, reads DGGITQSPKYLFRKEGQNVTLSCEQNLNHDAMYWYRQDPGQGLRLIYYSQIVNDFQKGDIAEGYSVSREKKESFPLTVTSAQKNPTAFYLCASSAPGQGNYEQYFGPGTRLTVT.

This chain connects TRBV11-3 to TRBJ1-2, with D maybe TRBD1 (6 bases). The CDR3 is made up of 15 amino acids. Germline V lookup: CDR1 SGHNT, CDR2 YENEEA. Deletions cut 0 bases from V and 7 bases from J, with 15 bases between. CDR3 nucleotides: TGTGCCAGCAGCTTAGATCGAGGGGGAAGTGGTGGCTACACCTTC. It yields the protein CASSLDRGGSGGYTF.

Only one count was recorded for this clone. The J gene is TRBJ1-1, the V gene TRBV6-1; D is ambiguous. This CDR3 contains 17 residues. The V gene lost 1 base and the J gene lost 6 bases, with 21 bases spanning the gap. CDR1 and CDR2 (germline): MNHNS, SASEGT. The CDR3 nucleotides are TGTGCCAGCAGTGAAGGTTGGGCGGCCGTCCGTACCCCTGAAGCTTTCTTT. This gives the protein CASSEGWAAVRTPEAFF.

The chain is built from TRBV11-3 and TRBJ1-2; 12 nucleotides match TRBD1. Losses at the gene ends were 5 bases for V and 2 bases for J; bases not matched to a gene: 15. The CDR3 contains 19 residues. The V gene's germline CDR1 is SGHNT and CDR2 YENEEA. CDR3 nucleotide sequence: TGTGCCAGCAGCAAACGATCCGGGACAGGGGGCGAAGGGAACTATGGCTACACCTTC. This translates into CASSKRSGTGGEGNYGYTF.

The rearrangement uses TRBV7-5 and TRBJ2-3; TRBD2 was called by the table and not checked on the DNA. TRBV7-5 is reported as a pseudogene. The length of the CDR3 is 14 residues. DNA for the CDR3: TGTGCCAGCAGCTTAGGGCGGGGGGGAGATACGCAGTATTTT. This sequence encodes CASSLGRGGDTQYF.

The V gene is TRBV5-1, the J gene TRBJ1-6; tentative D call: TRBD1 (6 bases). The CDR3 extends over 16 amino acids. Per the germline V gene, CDR1 is SGHRS and CDR2 is YFSETQ. V lost 3 bases and J 7 bases, leaving 17 bases between the germline ends. The CDR3 DNA is TGCGCCAGCAGCTGGGGAGACCGGGACACAAATTCACCCCTCCACTTT. It codes for CASSWGDRDTNSPLHF.

The rearrangement joins TRBV28 to TRBJ2-7; D unresolved. Trimming removed 4 bases from V and 2 bases from J, with 6 bases in between. The CDR3 is 12 residues long. In germline, CDR1 is MDHEN, CDR2 SYDVKM. In DNA form, the CDR3 reads TGTGCCAGCAGTTCAAACACCTACGAGCAGTACTTC. Translation gives CASSSNTYEQYF.

The chain has TRBV19 and TRBJ2-1; 8 bases fit TRBD1. CDR1 is LNHDA, CDR2 SQIVND, per germline (reference sequence). J gave up 8 bases and V 3 bases, and 3 bases lay outside the gene matches. CDR3 length: 13 residues. The CDR3 DNA sequence: TGTGCCAGTAGTATGGGGACAGGTCATGAGCAGTTCTTC. Translated, it gives CASSMGTGHEQFF.

This rearrangement joins TRBV6-8 to TRBJ1-2; TRBD1 might be the D (6 bases). V was pared by 5 bases and J by 8 bases, with 24 bases between. CDR3 length: 16 residues. CDR1 MNHGY and CDR2 SAAAGT come from the germline V gene. The CDR3 region is CASSPGTPPGSRGYTF. The DNA for the CDR3 is TGTGCCAGCAGTCCCGGGACACCCCCAGGAAGTCGGGGCTACACCTTC.

The rearrangement joins TRBV23-1 to TRBJ1-5, with a tentative D call TRBD1 (6 bases). TRBV23-1 is designated an ORF whose function remains uncertain. Trimming left V 6 bases short and J 6 bases short, with 24 bases between. The CDR3 is made up of 17 amino acids. The CDR3 region is CASSQEPPGGGAQPQHF. As DNA, the CDR3 is TGCGCCAGCAGCCAAGAACCCCCCGGTGGGGGGGCTCAGCCCCAGCATTTT.

This chain connects TRBV7-1 to TRBJ2-6; D is unresolved. TRBV7-1 is filed as an ORF, its function uncertain. V lost 3 bases, J lost 2 bases, and 5 bases lay in between. The CDR3 loop spans 14 amino acids. The CDR3 bases are TGTGCCAGCAGCTCCCCGCCTGGGGCCAACGTCCTGACTTTC. Protein sequence: CASSSPPGANVLTF.

This clone was observed a single time. The chain carries TRBV18 and TRBJ1-3; weak D call: TRBD1 (5 bases). V was cut by 6 bases and J by 0 bases, with 15 bases left in between. Germline V CDR1 and CDR2: KGHSH, LQKENI. The CDR3 covers 16 residues. The DNA of the CDR3 is TGTGCCAGCTCCCCTCCGGGACGCAGCTCTGGAAACACCATATATTTT. It codes for CASSPPGRSSGNTIYF.

The rearrangement links TRBV11-3 to TRBJ2-3, with 13 bases fitting TRBD2. The CDR3 runs to 16 residues. J was trimmed by 4 bases and V by 5 bases; bases with no gene match: 6. The germline gives CDR1 SGHNT, CDR2 YENEEA. The CDR3 reads CASSQLAGGAADTQYF. CDR3 bases: TGTGCCAGCAGCCAACTAGCGGGGGGGGCGGCAGATACGCAGTATTTT.

The chain recombines TRBV11-3 with TRBJ2-2; D is ambiguous. Trimming took off 3 bases at V and 0 bases at J, with 5 bases between the two ends. This CDR3 is built from 14 residues. Germline V CDR1 and CDR2: SGHNT, YENEEA. The CDR3 coding sequence is TGTGCCAGCAGCTTTGGGTCGAACACCGGGGAGCTGTTTTTT. It translates to CASSFGSNTGELFF. Full variable domain (remainder filled in from reference TRBV11-3 and TRBJ2-2): EAGVVQSPRYKIIEKKQPVAFWCNPISGHNTLYWYLQNLGQGPELLIRYENEEAVDDSQLPKDRFSAERLKGVDSTLKIQPAELGDSAVYLCASSFGSNTGELFFGEGSRLTVL.